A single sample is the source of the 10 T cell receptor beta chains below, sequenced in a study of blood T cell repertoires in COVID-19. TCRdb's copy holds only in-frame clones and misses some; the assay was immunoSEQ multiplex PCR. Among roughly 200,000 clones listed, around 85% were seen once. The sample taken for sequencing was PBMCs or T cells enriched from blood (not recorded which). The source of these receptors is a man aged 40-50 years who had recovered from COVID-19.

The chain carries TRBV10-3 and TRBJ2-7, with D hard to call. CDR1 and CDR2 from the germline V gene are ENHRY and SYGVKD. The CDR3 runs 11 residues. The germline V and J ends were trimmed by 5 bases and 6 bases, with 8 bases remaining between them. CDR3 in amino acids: CAISKNLEQYF. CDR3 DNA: TGTGCCATCAGTAAAAATCTCGAGCAGTACTTC.

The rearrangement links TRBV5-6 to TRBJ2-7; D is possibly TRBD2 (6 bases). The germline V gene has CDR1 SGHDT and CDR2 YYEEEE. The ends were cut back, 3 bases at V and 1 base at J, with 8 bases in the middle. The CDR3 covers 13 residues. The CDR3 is CASSSGLSYEQYF. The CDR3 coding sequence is TGTGCCAGCAGCTCGGGACTTTCCTACGAGCAGTACTTC.

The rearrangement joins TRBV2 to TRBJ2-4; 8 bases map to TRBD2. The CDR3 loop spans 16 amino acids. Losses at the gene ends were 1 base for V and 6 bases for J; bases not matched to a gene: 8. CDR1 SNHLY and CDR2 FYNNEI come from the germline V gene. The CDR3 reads CASSEEREKTRNIQYF. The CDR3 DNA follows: TGTGCCAGCAGTGAAGAGCGGGAGAAGACAAGAAACATTCAGTACTTC.

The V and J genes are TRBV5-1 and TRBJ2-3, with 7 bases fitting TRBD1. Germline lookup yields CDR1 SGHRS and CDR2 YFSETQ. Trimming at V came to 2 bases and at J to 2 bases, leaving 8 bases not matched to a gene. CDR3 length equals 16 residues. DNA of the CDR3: TGCGCCAGCAGCTTCGGTAGGCAGGGGGACACAGATACGCAGTATTTT. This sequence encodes CASSFGRQGDTDTQYF.

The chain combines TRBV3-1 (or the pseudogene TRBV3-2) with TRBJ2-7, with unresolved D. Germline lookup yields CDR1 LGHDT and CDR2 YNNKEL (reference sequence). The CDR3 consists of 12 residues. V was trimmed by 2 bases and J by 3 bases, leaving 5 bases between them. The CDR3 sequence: CASSQSHYEQYF. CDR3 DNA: TGTGCCAGCAGCCAATCCCACTACGAGCAGTACTTC.

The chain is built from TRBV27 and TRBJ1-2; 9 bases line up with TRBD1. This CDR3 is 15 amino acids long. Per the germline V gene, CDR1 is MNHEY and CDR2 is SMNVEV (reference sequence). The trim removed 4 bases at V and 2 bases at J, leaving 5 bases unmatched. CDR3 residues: CASSYRGRANYGYTF. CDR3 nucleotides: TGTGCCAGCAGTTACAGGGGGCGAGCGAACTATGGCTACACCTTC.

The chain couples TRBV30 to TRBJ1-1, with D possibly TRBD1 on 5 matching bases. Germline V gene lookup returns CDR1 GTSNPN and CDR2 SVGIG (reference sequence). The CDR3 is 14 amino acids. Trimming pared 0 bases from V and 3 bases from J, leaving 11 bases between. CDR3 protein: CAWSVHWGDTEAFF. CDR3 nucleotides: TGTGCCTGGAGTGTACATTGGGGGGACACTGAAGCTTTCTTT.

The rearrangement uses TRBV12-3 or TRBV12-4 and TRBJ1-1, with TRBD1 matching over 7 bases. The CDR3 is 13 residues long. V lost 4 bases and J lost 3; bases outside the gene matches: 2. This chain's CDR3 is CASSYDRDTEAFF. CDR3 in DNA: TGTGCCAGCAGTTACGACAGGGACACTGAAGCTTTCTTT.

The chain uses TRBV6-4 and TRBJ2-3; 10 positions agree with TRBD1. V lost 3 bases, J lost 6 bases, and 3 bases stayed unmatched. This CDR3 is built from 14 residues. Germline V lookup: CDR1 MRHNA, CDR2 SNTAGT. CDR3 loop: CASSDGTGADTQYF. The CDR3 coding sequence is TGTGCCAGCAGTGATGGGACAGGGGCCGATACGCAGTATTTT.

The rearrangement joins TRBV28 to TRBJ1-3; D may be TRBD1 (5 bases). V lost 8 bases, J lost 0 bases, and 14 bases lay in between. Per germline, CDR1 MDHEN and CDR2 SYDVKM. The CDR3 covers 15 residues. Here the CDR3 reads CASCHRPASGNTIYF. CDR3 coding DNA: TGTGCCAGCTGCCACAGGCCGGCCTCTGGAAACACCATATATTTT.